This T cell receptor beta chain was retrieved from a study of cytomegalovirus exposure and HLA in healthy donors. The study's findings and limits: That first-cohort TCR clusters tended to co-occur in the roughly 130 validation repertoires was found in a later analysis.

Germline CDR1 is SGDLS and CDR2 is YYNGEE. Deletions cut 3 bases from V and 4 bases from J, with 13 bases between. The CDR3 extends over 14 amino acids. Generated by immunoSEQ multiplex PCR, the TCRdb table keeps only in-frame clones and is missing some. Of 150,000 to 180,000 clones listed, 80% to 90% are singletons. A remark on this clone: No antigen is known for it.

The sequencing sample was made of PBMCs. The receptor was isolated from a young man in good health and CMV-seropositive. V usage is TRBV9 and J usage is TRBJ1-2; TRBD1 is a possible D gene (6 bases). The CDR3 nucleotides are TGTGCCAGCAGCGGAAATCAGGGGTTCTATGGCTACACCTTC. Translating gives CASSGNQGFYGYTF.